This record looks at one T cell receptor beta chain sequence and its context. No antigen is known for it. No much larger clone is present one base from it, and per-base qualities are unavailable. Via the germline V gene, CDR1 is SGHRS and CDR2 YFSETQ. Germline trimming amounts to 3 bases on V and 2 bases on J, with 4 as the count of junction bases outside the gene matches. Including the terminal cysteine and phenylalanine, the CDR3 comprises 14 residues. The CDR3 DNA has 42 bases and is translated from base 1. Genomic DNA was extracted from sorted cells for sequencing of the TCRbeta CDR3 region. The immunoSEQ Assay was used to sequence the TCRbeta CDR3 regions. Not all clones reach the TCRdb copy of this immuneACCESS table, which keeps in-frame sequences only. Checked studies attribute under half of the gap to unresolved V genes and leave the rest unexplained. This sample gives fewer than 80,000 clones in total; approximately 85% of them show up just once. The top ten hold roughly 5.5% of the sample.

This sample was included in a study of OX40 agonist ivuxolimab in advanced cancers. Background on the whole study: Ivuxolimab, which targeted the costimulatory receptor OX40 (CD134), was an agonistic, fully human IgG2 monoclonal antibody. Intravenous ivuxolimab was administered to patients every 2 weeks at six dose levels: 0.01, 0.1, 0.3, 1.5, 3 and 10 mg/kg. Of the approximately 50 patients in dose escalation, 19 had hepatocellular carcinoma, some 15 had melanoma, 9 had renal cell carcinoma and 9 had head and neck cancer. In the dose-escalation cohort, around four fifths of patients were male, and the mean age was approximately 60 years with a range of roughly 20 to 79. Prior anti-PD-1, anti-PD-L1 or anti-CTLA-4 therapy was permitted, and 30% to 45% of dose-escalation patients had received checkpoint inhibitors. Three dose-escalation patients achieved partial responses, one with hepatocellular carcinoma and two with cutaneous melanoma. The point of sequencing TCRbeta in the periphery was to test whether ivuxolimab changed TCR sequence diversity and drove clonal T-cell expansion. The paper reports the monotherapy dose-escalation portion (N of about 47 patients) of the phase I ivuxolimab trial.

Findings and caveats that apply to the study as a whole: Low levels of normalized T-cell clonal expansion were also seen in some nonresponding patients. Antigen specificity was not determined for the clonally expanded peripheral T cells. In partial responders in the 0.1-3.0 mg/kg groups, normalized peripheral clonal expansion was found to be among the lowest, especially among CD8+ T cells. On average, CD8+ T cells showed more expanded clones than CD4+ T cells after ivuxolimab. Clonal expansion of both CD4+ and CD8+ blood T cells was observed from baseline to week 6 at doses 0.1 to 3.0 mg/kg.

The trial excluded patients who had a history of autoimmune disease or who were on systemic immunosuppression. In every dose cohort, peripheral blood was drawn for TCR sequencing at baseline, cycle 4 day 1, and cycle 7 day 1. Samples were obtained from an open-label, multicenter, first-in-human phase I dose-escalation trial of ivuxolimab. Adults with locally advanced or metastatic head and neck squamous cell, hepatocellular, melanoma or renal cell carcinoma were enrolled in the trial. Before TCR sequencing, CD4+ and CD8+ T cells were separately sorted from peripheral blood. This chain is built from TRBV5-1 and TRBJ1-2; 7 junctional bases match TRBD1. The sequence came from an adult with an advanced solid tumor such as melanoma, head and neck, liver or kidney cancer. Sequences were derived from CD4+ or CD8+ T cells sorted from blood, sampled in a trial of the OX40 agonist ivuxolimab. The CDR3 protein sequence reads: CASSWGTANYGYTF. The base sequence is TGCGCCAGCAGCTGGGGGACAGCGAACTATGGCTACACCTTC.